This is a list of T cell receptor beta chains from one sample in a study of CD8+ T cells in alopecia areata. Assay: immunoSEQ multiplex PCR; the TCRdb copy retains only in-frame clones and omits some. The top ten hold about 3.5% of the sample, which has roughly 190,000 clones, roughly three fifths seen once. The material was CD4+ T cells sorted from blood, obtained at week 4, from a patient treated with tofacitinib. The receptors were gathered from a human donor with alopecia areata. Each CDR3 is given with its conserved first and last residue. A D gene is named only where the DNA matches it firmly. Rows give clone size only sometimes, using once, few, many, or a class for an expanded clone.

clone size	V gene	J gene	D gene	CDR3 DNA	CDR3 protein
few	TRBV15	TRBJ2-7	TRBD1	TGTGCCACCGGTCGTGACAGGGGCATCTACGAGCAGTACTTC	CATGRDRGIYEQYF
NA	TRBV7-2	TRBJ1-2	TRBD1	TGTGCCAGCAGCGCAAGAGGGGGCCAGGGTGGCTACACCTTC	CASSARGGQGGYTF
NA	TRBV2	TRBJ2-1	TRBD2	TGTGCCAGCAGTGAGGCTAGCGGGCCGTTCTTC	CASSEASGPFF
few	TRBV6-5	TRBJ1-6	NA	TGTGCCAGCAGTTACTCGAGAGGGCAAGCAGTCCACTTT	CASSYSRGQAVHF
NA	TRBV30	TRBJ1-2	TRBD1	TGTGCCTGGAGTATCGACAGGGCCACCAACTATGGCTACACCTTC	CAWSIDRATNYGYTF
few	TRBV30	TRBJ2-5	NA	TGTGCCTGGAGTGTACTCGGGGTCCAAGAGACCCAGTACTTC	CAWSVLGVQETQYF
NA	TRBV28	TRBJ2-1	NA	TGTGCCAGCAGTTTAACGCTTGCGGAACACAATGAGCAGTTCTTC	CASSLTLAEHNEQFF
NA	TRBV29-1	TRBJ2-7	TRBD2	TGCAGCGTTGAAGGGGCTAGCGGGGGGCAGTACGAGCAGTACTTC	CSVEGASGGQYEQYF
NA	TRBV30	TRBJ1-2	NA	TGTGCCTGGAGTGGGACGGCCCTAGAAGGCTACACCTTC	CAWSGTALEGYTF
few	TRBV4-3	TRBJ2-1	NA	TGCGCCAGCAGCCCGGGACTGCTCAATGAGCAGTTCTTC	CASSPGLLNEQFF
NA	TRBV19	TRBJ2-1	NA	TGTGCCACCCGGCCAGCCAGCTCCTACAATGAGCAGTTCTTC	CATRPASSYNEQFF
NA	TRBV11-3	TRBJ2-3	TRBD2	TGTGCCAGCAGCTCGGGGGGAGTTACAGATACGCAGTATTTT	CASSSGGVTDTQYF
few	TRBV2	TRBJ1-1	TRBD1	TGTGCCAGCAGCGTACAGGGGATGCCCACTGAAGCTTTCTTT	CASSVQGMPTEAFF
NA	TRBV5-4	TRBJ1-2	NA	TGTGCCAGCAGCCACGCCAACTATGGCTACACCTTC	CASSHANYGYTF
few	TRBV4-1	TRBJ1-1	TRBD1	TGCGCCAGCAGCCAGAAAGACAGGGTCACTGAAGCTTTCTTT	CASSQKDRVTEAFF
NA	TRBV5-1	TRBJ2-2	NA	TGCGCCAGCAGCTTGCGGCCCGGGTATAGCTTCGACACCACCGGGGAGCTGTTTTTT	CASSLRPGYSFDTTGELFF
NA	TRBV30	TRBJ1-5	TRBD1	TGTGCCTGGAGCGCAGGGGGCTTAAGGGATCAGCCCCAGCATTTT	CAWSAGGLRDQPQHF
few	TRBV7-9	TRBJ2-1	NA	TGTGCCAGCAGCTTCCCCCCTCTGGATGAGCAGTTCTTC	CASSFPPLDEQFF
NA	TRBV5-1	TRBJ1-1	NA	TGCGCCAGCAGCTTAGGGCGGGACACTGAAGCTTTCTTT	CASSLGRDTEAFF
NA	TRBV2	TRBJ2-2	NA	TGTGCCAGCCTGGGGATACGGACCGGGGAGCTGTTTTTT	CASLGIRTGELFF
NA	TRBV30	TRBJ1-1	NA	TGTGCCTGGAGTGTAAGGGGGACTGAAGCTTTCTTT	CAWSVRGTEAFF
NA	TRBV7-2	TRBJ2-5	NA	TGTGCCAGCAGCTTAGCACGTCAGGGAGGCGAGACCCAGTACTTC	CASSLARQGGETQYF
NA	TRBV27	TRBJ1-2	NA	TGTGCCAGCAGCGTTACAGGACAGACCTATGGCTACACCTTC	CASSVTGQTYGYTF
few	TRBV27	TRBJ1-3	NA	TGTGCCAGCAAAGACACTCACGCCTCTGGAAACACCATATATTTT	CASKDTHASGNTIYF
few	TRBV27	TRBJ1-1	NA	TGTGCCAGCAGTTCCCTCCCCAGGATTAGCACTGAAGCTTTCTTT	CASSSLPRISTEAFF
NA	TRBV2	TRBJ2-3	TRBD2	TGTGCCAGCAGTGGGACTAGCGGGGGGCCAGATACGCAGTATTTT	CASSGTSGGPDTQYF
NA	TRBV25-1	TRBJ2-7	NA	TGTGCCAGCAGTGGAATCTTGGCTTACGAGCAGTACTTC	CASSGILAYEQYF
NA	TRBV25-1	TRBJ2-7	NA	TGTGCCACCCCGACAGCTCCTTACTACGAGCAGTACTTC	CATPTAPYYEQYF
few	TRBV30	TRBJ1-4	NA	TGTGCCTGGAATAGAAACAGGGATGAAAAACTGTTTTTT	CAWNRNRDEKLFF
once	TRBV5-1	TRBJ2-5	TRBD1	TGCGCCAGCAGCTTGGAGGTGACAGGGGAAGAGACCCAGTACTTC	CASSLEVTGEETQYF
NA	TRBV27	TRBJ1-6	TRBD1	TGTGCCAGCCAACCGGGACAGGGAAGCTCACCCCTCCACTTT	CASQPGQGSSPLHF
NA	TRBV29-1	TRBJ2-1	NA	TGCAGCGCGGTCAGGGGTTTCACGAACAATGAGCAGTTCTTC	CSAVRGFTNNEQFF
few	TRBV6-1	TRBJ2-5	NA	TGTGCCAGCAGCGTTAAACAAGAGACCCAGTACTTC	CASSVKQETQYF
NA	TRBV6-5	TRBJ1-2	NA	TGTGCCAGCAGAGACCCGGGACGCGGATCCGATGGCTACACCTTC	CASRDPGRGSDGYTF
NA	TRBV5-4	TRBJ2-5	TRBD1	TGTGCCAGCAGCACCCCGGGACAGGGGGCGCGGGAGACCCAGTACTTC	CASSTPGQGARETQYF
NA	TRBV4-2	TRBJ2-7	NA	TGTGCCAGCAGCCAAGCACGGGGGTTCTACGAGCAGTACTTC	CASSQARGFYEQYF
NA	TRBV5-4	TRBJ2-1	TRBD2	TGTGCCAGCAGCTTCAGGGCGGGGGGCTCCTACAATGAGCAGTTCTTC	CASSFRAGGSYNEQFF
NA	TRBV30	TRBJ1-1	NA	TGTGCCTGGAGTGTATCCAGGGACACTGAAGCTTTCTTT	CAWSVSRDTEAFF
NA	TRBV29-1	TRBJ1-1	NA	TGCAGCGTTCTAAGAGGTAGGGCTGAAGCTTTCTTT	CSVLRGRAEAFF
NA	TRBV7-6	TRBJ2-5	NA	TGTGCCAGCAGCGGTGAGACCCAGTACTTC	CASSGETQYF
NA	TRBV28	TRBJ2-7	TRBD1	TGTGCCAGCAGTCTCCATGGGACAGGGGCCCTGCTCTACGAGCAGTACTTC	CASSLHGTGALLYEQYF
NA	TRBV2	TRBJ1-2	NA	TGTGCCAGCAGTTCGGGACAAACTTATGGCTACACCTTC	CASSSGQTYGYTF
NA	TRBV2	TRBJ2-2	NA	TGTGCCAGCGCCCGGAGGGGGGGACTGAACACCGGGGAGCTGTTTTTT	CASARRGGLNTGELFF
NA	TRBV29-1	TRBJ1-6	TRBD1	TGCAGCGTTGGGGACAGACTTAATTCACCCCTCCACTTT	CSVGDRLNSPLHF
NA	TRBV20-1	TRBJ1-6	TRBD1	TGCAGTGCCACAGACAGGGTTCCCCACTTT	CSATDRVPHF
NA	TRBV7-9	TRBJ1-6	NA	TGTGCCAGCAGCTTACCCCCGTCACCCCTCCACTTT	CASSLPPSPLHF
NA	TRBV29-1	TRBJ2-7	TRBD1	TGCAGCGTTGAAAGGACAGGGTACGAGCAGTACTTC	CSVERTGYEQYF
few	TRBV30	TRBJ1-2	NA	TGTGCCTGGAGTCCGGGGGTTAACTATGGCTACACCTTC	CAWSPGVNYGYTF
NA	TRBV29-1	TRBJ2-7	NA	TGCAGCGTTGAAGCTGGGGCAAACTCCTACGAGCAGTACTTC	CSVEAGANSYEQYF
NA	TRBV7-9	TRBJ1-2	NA	TGTGCCAGCAGCTTAGTGGGACCGGGTGGCTATGGCTACACCTTC	CASSLVGPGGYGYTF
NA	TRBV11-3	TRBJ2-2	NA	TGTGCCAGCAGCTTAGGCGGACAGTCGAACACCGGGGAGCTGTTTTTT	CASSLGGQSNTGELFF
once	TRBV5-1	TRBJ2-5	NA	TGCGCCAGCAGCGTGAGCGGAGAGACCCAGTACTTC	CASSVSGETQYF
NA	TRBV30	TRBJ1-2	TRBD1	TGTGCCTGGAGGCCCAGGGGGCAGTGGGGCTACACCTTC	CAWRPRGQWGYTF